Below are 17 T cell receptor beta chains sequenced from a single sample in a study of T-cell reconstitution after alpha-beta-depleted transplantation in children. Unique molecular identifiers were incorporated into the prepared TCRbeta library. TCRdb re-called the PCR reads with MiXCR, one entry per CDR3 protein. Counted here are 350,000 to 500,000 distinct CDR3 sequences, over 40% occurring once; the ten biggest clones make up approximately 30%. The source was PBMCs, collected before TCRalphabeta/CD19-depleted stem cell transplant. The receptor source for this set is a girl aged 2-10 years with aplastic anemia, due to receive a stem cell transplant.

J is TRBJ2-2 and V is TRBV4-1; D unresolved. V dropped 0 bases and J dropped 4 bases, with 6 bases sitting between them. Germline V CDR1 and CDR2: MGHRA, YSYEKL. This CDR3 spans 14 amino acids. Here the CDR3 DNA reads TGCGCCAGCAGCCAAGAGATGGTCACCGGGGAGCTGTTTTTT. Protein product: CASSQEMVTGELFF.

This clonotype was seen at least ten times. CDR3 region: CASSLAPTGAYEQYF. The CDR3 DNA follows: TGCGCCAGCAGCTTGGCCCCGACAGGCGCCTACGAGCAGTACTTC. The chain couples TRBV5-1 to TRBJ2-7, with D possibly matching TRBD1 (6 bases). The CDR3 consists of 15 residues. Germline CDR1 SGHRS, CDR2 YFSETQ. The V end lost 0 bases, the J end lost 2 bases, and 12 bases lay between the germline ends.

This clonotype came up a few times. This sequence joins TRBV7-2 and TRBJ2-5, with TRBD2 identical over 8 bases. J was trimmed by 2 bases and V by 5 bases; bases with no gene match: 7. This CDR3 is 15 amino acids long. Looked up from germline, CDR1 is SGHTA and CDR2 is FQGNSA. The CDR3 nucleotides are TGTGCCAGCAGCCTGGGACTAGGTCTACAAGAGACCCAGTACTTC. Translation: CASSLGLGLQETQYF.

The chain has TRBV7-9 and TRBJ2-2; D gene unclear. With 5 bases removed from V and 0 bases from J, the gap between germline ends came to 13 bases. The germline V gene has CDR1 SEHNR and CDR2 FQNEAQ (reference sequence). This CDR3 contains 16 residues. The CDR3 loop reads CASSPKALANTGELFF. CDR3 DNA: TGTGCCAGCAGCCCCAAGGCGCTCGCGAACACCGGGGAGCTGTTTTTT. The full variable domain, completed using reference TRBV7-9 and TRBJ2-2, is DTGVSQNPRHKITKRGQNVTFRCDPISEHNRLYWYRQTLGQGPEFLTYFQNEAQLEKSRLLSDRFSAERPKGSFSTLEIQRTEQGDSAMYLCASSPKALANTGELFFGEGSRLTVL.

The chain carries TRBV5-1 and TRBJ2-5; D gene uncertain. CDR1 is SGHRS and CDR2 is YFSETQ in the germline V gene. The CDR3 totals 13 residues. Trimming left V 2 bases short and J 1 base short, with 6 bases between. The CDR3 region has the DNA TGCGCCAGCAGCTTTAACCCCCAAGAGACCCAGTACTTC. This translates into CASSFNPQETQYF.

The chain combines TRBV7-2 with TRBJ2-1; TRBD2 matches 15 bases. V shed 6 bases, J shed 6 bases, and the junction held 9 bases outside the gene matches. Germline CDR1 SGHTA, CDR2 FQGNSA. The CDR3 contains 17 residues. CDR3 in DNA: TGTGCCAGCAGTCATCCGGGACTAGCGGGAGGTAGCAATGAGCAGTTCTTC. Translated: CASSHPGLAGGSNEQFF.

The chain combines TRBV10-3 with TRBJ1-3; D is unclear. V dropped 10 bases and J dropped 0 bases, with 19 bases sitting between them. Germline V gene lookup returns CDR1 ENHRY and CDR2 SYGVKD. CDR3 length: 16 amino acids. CDR3 protein: CATGPSGYSSGNTIYF. The CDR3 DNA follows: TGTGCCACCGGACCGTCGGGTTATTCCTCTGGAAACACCATATATTTT.

V usage is TRBV7-8 and J usage is TRBJ2-7, with 7 positions matching TRBD1. V shed 5 bases and J 3 bases; nucleotides not matched to a gene: 4. This CDR3 contains 13 residues. Per the germline V gene, CDR1 is SGHVS and CDR2 is FQNEAQ. CDR3: CASSHDRDYEQYF. The CDR3, as DNA: TGTGCCAGCAGCCACGACAGGGACTACGAGCAGTACTTC.

The rearrangement joins TRBV29-1 to TRBJ2-3; D not resolved. Trimming pared 4 bases from V and 9 bases from J, leaving 8 bases between. Germline V gives CDR1 SQVTM, CDR2 ANQGSEA. This CDR3 is built from 10 residues. In DNA, the CDR3 is TGCAGCGTTGGAGGTGGGACGCAGTATTTT. Translated, it gives CSVGGGTQYF.

This clonotype came up many times. The rearrangement uses TRBV18 and TRBJ1-4, with unresolved D. Trimming shortened V by 5 bases and J by 3 bases, and 19 bases separated the two germline ends. Germline assignment: CDR1 KGHSH and CDR2 LQKENI. CDR3 length equals 17 residues. CDR3 amino acids: CASSATRPFQPNEKLFF. CDR3 DNA sequence: TGTGCCAGCTCAGCCACGCGTCCTTTTCAGCCTAATGAAAAACTGTTTTTT. Looking up the rest from reference TRBV18 and TRBJ1-4 gives the full variable domain: NAGVMQNPRHLVRRRGQEARLRCSPMKGHSHVYWYRQLPEEGLKFMVYLQKENIIDESGMPKERFSAEFPKEGPSILRIQQVVRGDSAAYFCASSATRPFQPNEKLFFGSGTQLSVL.

This clonotype was counted only a few times. The V gene is TRBV6-5, the J gene TRBJ2-3, with a possible D match to TRBD2 (5 bases). Trimming removed 0 bases at V and 6 bases at J, with 25 bases between. The CDR3 contains 19 residues. The V gene's germline CDR1 is MNHEY and CDR2 SVGAGI. For the CDR3, the DNA is TGTGCCAGCAGTTACTCGATTCGGCCCTCGGTCTGGGAGAGCGATACGCAGTATTTT. Residues: CASSYSIRPSVWESDTQYF.

The chain uses TRBV20-1 and TRBJ2-3, with 8 bases aligning to TRBD2. This CDR3 is built from 17 residues. Losses at the gene ends were 6 bases for V and 2 bases for J; bases not matched to a gene: 16. In germline, CDR1 is DFQATT, CDR2 SNEGSKA (reference sequence). The chain's CDR3 is CSASTPGERGFTDTQYF. The CDR3 region has the DNA TGCAGTGCCAGCACTCCCGGGGAGCGGGGGTTCACAGATACGCAGTATTTT.

The V and J genes are TRBV4-1 and TRBJ2-1; a possible D gene is TRBD1 (5 bases). V lost 4 bases to trimming and J lost 9 bases, with 19 bases between them. The germline V gene encodes CDR1 MGHRA and CDR2 YSYEKL. The CDR3 totals 15 residues. CDR3 region: CASSPELLGRGEQFF. DNA of the CDR3: TGCGCCAGCAGCCCAGAGCTCTTGGGGCGCGGTGAGCAGTTCTTC.

The chain links TRBV24-1 to TRBJ2-4, with 9 bases aligning to TRBD2. The CDR3 totals 16 residues. Germline V gene sequence: CDR1 KGHDR, CDR2 SFDVKD. With 3 bases clipped from V and 7 bases from J, the junction kept 9 bases outside the gene matches. The CDR3 region is CATSDHGLGTSNIQYF. The DNA for the CDR3 is TGTGCCACCAGTGATCACGGTCTGGGGACTAGCAACATTCAGTACTTC.

The chain employs TRBV18 and TRBJ1-2; possibly TRBD1 for D (5 bases). This CDR3 region has 13 residues. Germline CDR1 and CDR2: KGHSH and LQKENI. The V and J ends lost 2 bases and 8 bases respectively, with 12 bases between them. The CDR3 nucleotides read TGTGCCAGCTCACCATCCGACAGTAACGGCTACACCTTC. It specifies CASSPSDSNGYTF.

This clonotype was seen many times. The chain carries TRBV28 and TRBJ1-2; 8 positions agree with TRBD1. The CDR3 is 16 amino acids. V shed 7 bases, J shed 9 bases, and the junction held 19 bases outside the gene matches. Germline V CDR1 and CDR2: MDHEN, SYDVKM. CDR3 region: CASNSPGQEAGLSYTF. The CDR3 coding sequence is TGTGCCAGCAACAGTCCGGGACAGGAGGCCGGTTTGAGCTACACCTTC.

This clonotype was detected ten times or more. V gene TRBV10-3 combines with J gene TRBJ2-2, with 7 bases aligning to TRBD2. With V trimmed by 8 bases and J by 3 bases, 6 bases remained unmatched. In germline, CDR1 is ENHRY, CDR2 SYGVKD. The CDR3 totals 14 residues. CDR3: CAISYAGDTGELFF. DNA of the CDR3: TGTGCCATCTCGTACGCGGGAGACACCGGGGAGCTGTTTTTT.